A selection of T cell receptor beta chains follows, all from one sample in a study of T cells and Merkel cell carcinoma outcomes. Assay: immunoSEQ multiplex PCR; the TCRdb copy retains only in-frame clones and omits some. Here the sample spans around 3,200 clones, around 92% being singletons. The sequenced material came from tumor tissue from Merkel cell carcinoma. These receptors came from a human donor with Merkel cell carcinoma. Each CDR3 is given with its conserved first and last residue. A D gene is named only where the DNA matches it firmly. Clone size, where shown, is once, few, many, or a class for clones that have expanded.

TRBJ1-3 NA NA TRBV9 CASSGQGVAGGNTIYF TGTGCCAGCAGCGGTCAGGGCGTCGCCGGTGGAAACACCATATATTTT
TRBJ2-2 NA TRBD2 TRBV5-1 CASSLDSSGDTGELFF TGCGCCAGCAGCTTGGATAGTAGCGGGGACACCGGGGAGCTGTTTTTT
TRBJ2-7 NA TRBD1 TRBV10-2 CASRAGQGTYEQYF TGCGCCAGCAGGGCGGGACAGGGGACCTACGAGCAGTACTTC
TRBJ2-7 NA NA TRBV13 CASSVQGYEQYF TGTGCCAGCAGCGTCCAGGGATACGAGCAGTACTTC
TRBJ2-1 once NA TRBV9 CASSVAFGTRGGNEQFF TGTGCCAGCAGCGTAGCTTTCGGGACCAGGGGGGGCAATGAGCAGTTCTTC
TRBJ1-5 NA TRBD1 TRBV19 CASSSRQGSNQPQHF TGTGCCAGTAGTAGTCGACAGGGAAGCAATCAGCCCCAGCATTTT
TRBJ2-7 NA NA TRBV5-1 CASSFGTETYEQYF TGCGCCAGCAGCTTTGGAACGGAAACCTACGAGCAGTACTTC
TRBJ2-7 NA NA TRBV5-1 CASSLGVDLEQYF TGCGCCAGCAGCTTGGGAGTGGATCTCGAGCAGTACTTC
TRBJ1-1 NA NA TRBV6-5 CVSSSIPLNTEAFF TGTGTCAGCAGTTCCATACCGCTGAACACTGAAGCTTTCTTT
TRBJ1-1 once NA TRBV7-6 CASSLIGANTEAFF TGTGCCAGCAGCTTGATAGGGGCCAACACTGAAGCTTTCTTT
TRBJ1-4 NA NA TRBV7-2 CASSLGLSQEKLFF TGTGCCAGCAGCTTAGGTCTAAGTCAGGAAAAACTGTTTTTT
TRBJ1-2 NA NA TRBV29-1 CSVPGENYGYTF TGCAGCGTCCCAGGGGAGAACTATGGCTACACCTTC
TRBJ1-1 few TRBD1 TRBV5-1 CASSPRGNEAFF TGCGCCAGCAGCCCCAGGGGGAATGAAGCTTTCTTT
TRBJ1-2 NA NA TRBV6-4 CASSDTSQALYGYTF TGTGCCAGCAGTGACACCTCACAGGCCCTCTATGGCTACACCTTC
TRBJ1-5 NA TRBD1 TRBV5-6 CASSLKTGYQPQHF TGTGCCAGCAGCTTGAAGACAGGGTATCAGCCCCAGCATTTT
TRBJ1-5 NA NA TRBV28 CASSSIASDGGNQPQHF TGTGCCAGCAGCTCCATAGCTTCGGACGGAGGTAATCAGCCCCAGCATTTT
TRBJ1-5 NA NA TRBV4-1 CASSQEEQGNQPQHF TGCGCCAGCAGCCAAGAGGAACAGGGCAATCAGCCCCAGCATTTT
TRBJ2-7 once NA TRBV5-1 CASSPGQSSYEQYF TGCGCCAGCAGCCCCGGACAGTCCTCCTACGAGCAATACTTC
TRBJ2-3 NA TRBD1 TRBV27 CASSRTGGTDTQYF TGTGCCAGCAGCCGGACAGGGGGAACGGATACGCAGTATTTT
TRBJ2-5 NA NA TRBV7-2 CASSSSGQKETQYF TGTGCCAGCAGCTCATCCGGACAGAAAGAGACCCAGTACTTC
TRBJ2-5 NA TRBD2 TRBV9 CASSVGLAEETQYF TGTGCCAGCAGCGTAGGACTAGCGGAAGAGACCCAGTACTTC
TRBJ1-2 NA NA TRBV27 CASSWAANYGYTF TGTGCCAGCAGTTGGGCGGCTAACTATGGCTACACCTTC
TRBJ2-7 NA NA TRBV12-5 CASGLDSPYEQYF TGTGCTAGTGGTTTGGACAGTCCCTACGAGCAGTACTTC
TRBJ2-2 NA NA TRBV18 CASSPQSLSPSGELFF TGTGCCAGCTCACCCCAAAGCCTCAGCCCCAGCGGGGAGCTGTTTTTT
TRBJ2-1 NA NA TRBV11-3 CASSPGGEQFF TGTGCCAGCAGCCCTGGAGGTGAGCAGTTCTTC
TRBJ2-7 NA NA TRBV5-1 CASSLLSRGKFYEQYF TGCGCCAGCAGCTTACTCTCCCGGGGAAAGTTCTACGAGCAGTACTTC
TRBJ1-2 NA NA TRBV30 CAWGFTGNYGYTF TGTGCCTGGGGGTTCACAGGCAACTATGGCTACACCTTC